This T cell receptor beta chain was observed in a study of OX40 agonist ivuxolimab in advanced cancers. On the study more broadly: Ivuxolimab, an agonist antibody against OX40 (CD134), was given to patients. Findings and caveats of the study: Normalized T-cell clonal expansion was also low in some nonresponders. Relative to CD4+ cells, CD8+ T cells on average had more expanded clones.

As to this clone: Its antigen is currently unknown.

Germline V gene lookup returns CDR1 SQVTM and CDR2 ANQGSEA. The CDR3 is 17 residues long. The V gene end was trimmed by 0 bases and the J gene end by 7 bases; junction bases not matched to a gene: 14. Any history of autoimmune disease or systemic immunosuppression disqualified patients. Profiled with immunoSEQ multiplex PCR; TCRdb holds only in-frame clones, not every one. The sample holds approximately 86,000 clones, approximately 91% seen once. The specimen comprised CD4+ or CD8+ T cells sorted from blood, sampled in a trial of the OX40 agonist ivuxolimab. This receptor was obtained from an adult with an advanced solid tumor such as melanoma, head and neck, liver or kidney cancer. V usage is TRBV29-1 and J usage is TRBJ2-1; 8 bases match TRBD2. CDR3 bases: TGCAGCGTTGAAGACCAGCAGACGAGCGGGAGCGTGAATGAGCAGTTCTTC. This gives the protein CSVEDQQTSGSVNEQFF.